One sample yielded the 26 T cell receptor beta chains listed below, sequenced in a study of blood T cell repertoires in COVID-19. TCRdb's table, derived via immunoSEQ multiplex PCR, lists solely in-frame clones and lacks some. The sample has under 150,000 clones, about 77% seen once; the top ten hold roughly 8.9%. Input material: peripheral blood. These TCRs come from a woman in her fifties or sixties with active or convalescent COVID-19.

This clone was found a few times. The rearrangement joins TRBV3-1 (or the pseudogene TRBV3-2) to TRBJ2-5; D uncertain. CDR3 length equals 12 residues. Deletions cut 3 bases from V and 3 bases from J, with 5 bases between. Germline CDR1 reads LGHDT; CDR2 reads YNNKEL (reference sequence). CDR3 nucleotide sequence: TGTGCCAGCAGCCATTCCGAAGAGACCCAGTACTTC. This codes for CASSHSEETQYF.

The rearrangement uses TRBV6-1 and TRBJ1-2; D might be TRBD1 (6 bases). The germline V gene encodes CDR1 MNHNS and CDR2 SASEGT. CDR3 length equals 15 residues. V lost 3 bases, J lost 2 bases, and 13 bases lay in between. CDR3 DNA sequence: TGTGCCAGCAGTGATGTTGGACAGCAAAACTATGGCTACACCTTC. It is translated as CASSDVGQQNYGYTF.

The V gene is TRBV7-8, the J gene TRBJ1-2; no clear D. CDR3 size: 16 residues. The germline gives CDR1 SGHVS, CDR2 FQNEAQ. V gave up 1 base and J gave up 2 bases, with 14 bases separating them. The CDR3: CASSLGVTGGNYGYTF. CDR3 nucleotides: TGTGCCAGCAGCTTAGGAGTTACTGGCGGGAACTATGGCTACACCTTC.

The V call is TRBV28, the J call TRBJ1-4; 7 positions match TRBD1. The CDR3 spans 19 residues. Germline lookup yields CDR1 MDHEN and CDR2 SYDVKM. After removal of 3 bases from V and 0 bases from J, the junction contained 13 bases not matched to a gene. The CDR3 here is CASSFSVDRDPATNEKLFF. The CDR3, as DNA: TGTGCCAGCAGTTTTTCTGTAGACAGGGATCCAGCAACTAATGAAAAACTGTTTTTT. Drawing the rest from reference TRBV28 and TRBJ1-4, the complete variable domain is DVKVTQSSRYLVKRTGEKVFLECVQDMDHENMFWYRQDPGLGLRLIYFSYDVKMKEKGDIPEGYSVSREKKERFSLILESASTNQTSMYLCASSFSVDRDPATNEKLFFGSGTQLSVL.

This chain connects TRBV5-5 to TRBJ2-1; 9 bases are a match to TRBD1. Losses at the gene ends were 4 bases for V and 3 bases for J; bases not matched to a gene: 17. Germline V lookup: CDR1 SGHKS, CDR2 YYEKEE (reference sequence). CDR3 length equals 19 residues. In nucleotides, the CDR3 is TGTGCCAGCAGCCGTGGGACAGGGTATTCCGGGGTGGGCTACAATGAGCAGTTCTTC. Protein product: CASSRGTGYSGVGYNEQFF.

This chain connects TRBV7-2 to TRBJ1-6; no definite D call. CDR3 length: 14 amino acids. Germline V gene sequence: CDR1 SGHTA, CDR2 FQGNSA. Trimming removed 1 base from V and 5 bases from J, with 6 bases in between. Here the CDR3 reads CASSLGQDNSPLHF. CDR3 DNA sequence: TGTGCCAGCAGCTTAGGTCAGGATAATTCACCCCTCCACTTT. Based on the CDR3 plus reference TRBV7-2 and TRBJ1-6, the full variable domain is GAGVSQSPSNKVTEKGKDVELRCDPISGHTALYWYRQSLGQGLEFLIYFQGNSAPDKSGLPSDRFSAERTGGSVSTLTIQRTQQEDSAVYLCASSLGQDNSPLHFGNGTRLTVT.

The chain carries TRBV7-2 and TRBJ2-7, with 10 bases identical to TRBD2. The V gene end was trimmed by 4 bases and the J gene end by 5 bases; junction bases not matched to a gene: 8. The CDR3 length is 15 residues. Per the germline V gene, CDR1 is SGHTA and CDR2 is FQGNSA. The CDR3 loop is CASSSELAGLNEQYF. In DNA form, the CDR3 reads TGTGCCAGCAGCTCAGAACTAGCGGGGTTGAACGAGCAGTACTTC.

This clone occurred once. This chain connects TRBV10-3 to TRBJ1-6, with D possibly being TRBD1 (5 bases). The V gene lost 3 bases and the J gene lost 9 bases, with 12 bases spanning the gap. CDR3 length equals 14 residues. Germline assignment: CDR1 ENHRY and CDR2 SYGVKD. CDR3: CAISDREQFSPLHF. In DNA form, the CDR3 reads TGTGCCATCAGTGACAGGGAACAATTTTCACCCCTCCACTTT.

This sequence joins TRBV5-1 and TRBJ2-7; possibly TRBD2 for D (7 bases). The CDR3 covers 14 residues. Trimming removed 1 base at V and 6 bases at J, with 14 bases between. Per germline, CDR1 SGHRS and CDR2 YFSETQ. The CDR3 DNA is TGCGCCAGCAGCTTGTTGGGGGGGCGACCCGAGCAGTACTTC. This gives the protein CASSLLGGRPEQYF.

The chain combines TRBV27 with TRBJ2-5; D is perhaps TRBD1 (6 bases). CDR1 and CDR2 (germline): MNHEY, SMNVEV (reference sequence). V was shortened by 2 bases and J by 14 bases, with 18 bases between the two germline ends. This CDR3 is built from 13 residues. Here the CDR3 reads CASSLRQGHPGYF. The CDR3 bases are TGTGCCAGCAGTTTAAGGCAGGGGCACCCCGGTTACTTC.

The chain links TRBV5-4 to TRBJ2-2, with D hard to call. Germline lookup yields CDR1 SGHNT and CDR2 YYREEE (reference sequence). V lost 4 bases to trimming and J lost 1 base, with 11 bases between them. The CDR3 covers 15 residues. For the CDR3, the DNA is TGTGCCAGCAGCCCAGTGGCGGTGAACACCGGGGAGCTGTTTTTT. It specifies CASSPVAVNTGELFF. Full variable domain (rest looked up from reference TRBV5-4 and TRBJ2-2): ETGVTQSPTHLIKTRGQQVTLRCSSQSGHNTVSWYQQALGQGPQFIFQYYREEENGRGNFPPRFSGLQFPNYSSELNVNALELDDSALYLCASSPVAVNTGELFFGEGSRLTVL.

V is TRBV7-6 and J is TRBJ2-7; 9 nucleotides align to TRBD2. CDR3 length equals 14 residues. The germline gives CDR1 SGHVS, CDR2 FNYEAQ. V shed 5 bases, J shed 1 base, and the junction held 3 bases outside the gene matches. The CDR3 region has the DNA TGTGCCAGCAGCCTTAGCGGGAGTTCCTACGAGCAGTACTTC. This codes for CASSLSGSSYEQYF.

CDR3 residues: CSVEYGTPGDTQYF. The CDR3 region has the DNA TGCAGCGTTGAATATGGGACACCGGGCGATACGCAGTATTTT. The chain combines TRBV29-1 with TRBJ2-3; D possibly corresponds to TRBD1 (6 bases). The CDR3 covers 14 residues. CDR1 and CDR2 from the germline V gene are SQVTM and ANQGSEA. V was clipped by 2 bases and J by 6 bases, with 15 bases between them.

CDR3 sequence: CASSVGRGRGNYGYTF. CDR3 DNA: TGTGCCAGCAGCGTAGGGAGGGGTCGGGGTAACTATGGCTACACCTTC. The rearrangement joins TRBV9 to TRBJ1-2; D may be TRBD1 (5 bases). V lost 0 bases and J 1 base, leaving 13 bases between the germline ends. Germline values: CDR1 SGDLS, CDR2 YYNGEE. This CDR3 spans 16 amino acids.

In the case of this clone: The sample holds other DNA sequences that translate to the same CDR3. The genes are TRBV7-8 and TRBJ1-5; 8 nucleotides agree with TRBD1. This CDR3 is built from 14 residues. V gave up 5 bases and J gave up 4 bases; unmatched junction bases: 4. CDR1 SGHVS and CDR2 FQNEAQ come from the germline V gene. CDR3 sequence: CASSLGQGNQPQHF. The CDR3 nucleotides are TGTGCCAGCAGCCTTGGACAGGGAAATCAGCCCCAGCATTTT.

The chain has TRBV19 and TRBJ1-4; no firm D call. The V gene lost 5 bases and the J gene lost 7 bases, with 8 bases spanning the gap. Germline lookup yields CDR1 LNHDA and CDR2 SQIVND (reference sequence). This CDR3 has 12 residues. CDR3 nucleotides: TGTGCCAGTAGTGTGGCACGTGAAAAACTGTTTTTT. Translation: CASSVAREKLFF.

The V call is TRBV5-8, the J call TRBJ1-2; D ambiguous. CDR1 SGHTS and CDR2 YDEGEE come from the germline V gene. The V end lost 3 bases, the J end lost 5 bases, and 23 bases lay between the germline ends. This CDR3 comprises 17 residues. This CDR3 reads CASSSPGAGYSTYGYTF. The CDR3, as DNA: TGTGCCAGCAGCTCCCCTGGTGCGGGATACTCCACTTATGGCTACACCTTC.

V is TRBV3-1 (or the pseudogene TRBV3-2) and J is TRBJ2-7; 7 positions match TRBD1. Unmatched junction bases numbered 14, after V lost 0 bases and J lost 3 bases. Germline loops: CDR1 LGHDT, CDR2 YNNKEL (reference sequence). CDR3 length: 18 residues. The CDR3, as DNA: TGTGCCAGCAGCCAAGAGAGTAGCAAGGACAGGCGAAACTACGAGCAGTACTTC. As protein: CASSQESSKDRRNYEQYF.

The chain carries TRBV5-1 and TRBJ2-7; tentatively, D is TRBD2 (6 bases). This CDR3 is built from 14 residues. V lost 4 bases, J lost 0 bases, and 11 bases lay in between. The germline gives CDR1 SGHRS, CDR2 YFSETQ. The CDR3 bases are TGCGCCAGCAGCGAGGACGGGAGCTCCTACGAGCAGTACTTC. It specifies CASSEDGSSYEQYF.

J is TRBJ1-4 and V is TRBV30; 7 nucleotides match TRBD1. Per the germline V gene, CDR1 is GTSNPN and CDR2 is SVGIG (reference sequence). The ends lost 6 bases at V and 2 bases at J; junction bases unmatched: 3. The CDR3 runs 13 residues. In nucleotides, the CDR3 is TGTGCCTGCACAGGGGACACTAATGAAAAACTGTTTTTT. Encoded protein: CACTGDTNEKLFF. Variable domain in full (rest from reference TRBV30 and TRBJ1-4): SQTIHQWPATLVQPVGSPLSLECTVEGTSNPNLYWYRQAAGRGLQLLFYSVGIGQISSEVPQNLSASRPQDRQFILSSKKLLLSDSGFYLCACTGDTNEKLFFGSGTQLSVL.

This clone was counted a single time. The V call is TRBV28, the J call TRBJ1-1, with 7 positions matching TRBD1. The V gene's germline CDR1 is MDHEN and CDR2 SYDVKM. The CDR3 has 12 amino acids. The ends lost 7 bases at V and 6 bases at J; junction bases unmatched: 5. CDR3 region: CASTDRVAEAFF. DNA of the CDR3: TGTGCCAGCACTGACAGGGTCGCTGAAGCTTTCTTT.

This chain connects TRBV3-1 (or the pseudogene TRBV3-2) to TRBJ2-1, with 14 bases matching TRBD2. Looked up from germline, CDR1 is LGHDT and CDR2 is YNNKEL (reference sequence). The V segment lost 7 bases and the J segment 9 bases; nucleotides outside the gene matches: 5. The CDR3 covers 14 residues. This CDR3 is CASTGTSGSREQFF. In DNA, the CDR3 is TGTGCCAGCACCGGGACTAGCGGGAGCCGTGAGCAGTTCTTC.

The rearrangement uses TRBV5-6 and TRBJ1-2, with a tentative D call TRBD1 (5 bases). Germline values: CDR1 SGHDT, CDR2 YYEEEE. CDR3 length: 14 residues. The ends were cut back, 2 bases at V and 5 bases at J, with 13 bases in the middle. CDR3 sequence: CASSLLQGSYGYTF. The CDR3 DNA reads as TGTGCCAGCAGCTTACTGCAGGGTAGTTATGGCTACACCTTC.

The V gene is TRBV24-1, the J gene TRBJ2-3; tentative D call: TRBD2 (6 bases). Looked up from germline, CDR1 is KGHDR and CDR2 is SFDVKD. CDR3 length equals 14 residues. V was trimmed by 5 bases and J by 3 bases, leaving 11 bases between them. CDR3 sequence: CATSAEGLTDTQYF. DNA of the CDR3: TGTGCCACCAGTGCGGAGGGCCTGACAGATACGCAGTATTTT.

The chain couples TRBV30 to TRBJ1-3; D gene uncertain. V dropped 5 bases and J dropped 5 bases, with 4 bases sitting between them. This CDR3 is 10 amino acids long. The germline V gene encodes CDR1 GTSNPN and CDR2 SVGIG (reference sequence). CDR3 coding DNA: TGTGCCTGGTCTCGAAACACCATATATTTT. Encoded protein: CAWSRNTIYF. The full variable domain, completed using reference TRBV30 and TRBJ1-3, is SQTIHQWPATLVQPVGSPLSLECTVEGTSNPNLYWYRQAAGRGLQLLFYSVGIGQISSEVPQNLSASRPQDRQFILSSKKLLLSDSGFYLCAWSRNTIYFGEGSWLTVV.

V and J are TRBV2 and TRBJ2-7, with TRBD2 matching 9 bases. The CDR3 is made up of 15 amino acids. J gave up 2 bases and V 4 bases, and 6 bases lay outside the gene matches. In germline, CDR1 is SNHLY, CDR2 FYNNEI. CDR3 in amino acids: CASSVQGGRAYEQYF. The CDR3 DNA reads as TGTGCCAGCAGTGTACAAGGCGGGAGGGCCTACGAGCAGTACTTC. The full variable domain, in which reference TRBV2 and TRBJ2-7 provide the parts outside the CDR3, is EPEVTQTPSHQVTQMGQEVILRCVPISNHLYFYWYRQILGQKVEFLVSFYNNEISEKSEIFDDQFSVERPDGSNFTLKIRSTKLEDSAMYFCASSVQGGRAYEQYFGPGTRLTVT.